The rows below give T cell receptor beta chains drawn from one sample of a study of T cell responses to AZD1222 COVID-19 vaccine. The repertoire was sequenced with immunoSEQ multiplex PCR; TCRdb's copy has only in-frame clones and lacks some. Altogether about 180,000 clones are present, 75% to 90% being singletons, with the ten largest covering 2% to 3%. Sequenced here: peripheral blood, sampled on day 0 of AZD1222 vaccination. The receptors come from an adult in good health. The CDR3 runs from the conserved cysteine through the conserved F or W. A D gene is named only where the DNA matches it firmly. Clone size is not always given. Where it is, it says once, few, many or a class for expanded clones.

size	V	J	D	CDR3	DNA
NA	TRBV6-5	TRBJ2-1	TRBD1	CASSSPAGGSYNEQFF	TGTGCCAGCAGTTCCCCCGCAGGGGGAAGCTACAATGAGCAGTTCTTC
NA	TRBV29-1	TRBJ2-7	TRBD1	CSAQGQYYEQYF	TGCAGCGCACAGGGACAGTACTACGAGCAGTACTTC
NA	TRBV29-1	TRBJ2-7	NA	CSVRGETYEQYF	TGCAGCGTAAGAGGGGAGACCTACGAGCAGTACTTC
NA	TRBV18	TRBJ1-1	NA	CASSPFSMDLNTEAFF	TGTGCCAGCTCACCGTTTTCCATGGACTTGAACACTGAAGCTTTCTTT
NA	TRBV3-1/TRBV3-2	TRBJ1-2	NA	CASRYDRANYGYTF	TGTGCCAGCAGATACGACCGAGCTAACTATGGCTACACCTTC
NA	TRBV7-9	TRBJ2-5	TRBD1	CASSSPGTGIRETQYF	TGTGCCAGCAGCTCGCCCGGGACAGGGATTAGAGAGACCCAGTACTTC
NA	TRBV7-3	TRBJ2-3	NA	CASSLEPAGTDTQYF	TGTGCCAGCAGCTTAGAGCCCGCAGGTACAGATACGCAGTATTTT
NA	TRBV19	TRBJ2-4	NA	CASSSRGAKNIQYF	TGTGCCAGTAGTAGCAGGGGAGCCAAAAACATTCAGTACTTC
NA	TRBV12-3/TRBV12-4	TRBJ2-7	NA	CASTRSSYEQYF	TGTGCCAGCACCAGGAGCTCCTACGAGCAGTACTTC
few	TRBV18	TRBJ1-5	TRBD1	CASSPDRVRIGNQPQHF	TGTGCCAGCTCACCAGACAGGGTTCGGATCGGCAATCAGCCCCAGCATTTT
NA	TRBV7-8	TRBJ2-3	TRBD2	CASSLGPGSGRDTQYF	TGTGCCAGCAGCTTAGGTCCGGGGAGCGGGAGAGATACGCAGTATTTT
NA	TRBV7-9	TRBJ1-5	TRBD1	CASSLGQGSNQPQHF	TGTGCCAGCAGCTTAGGACAGGGTAGCAATCAGCCCCAGCATTTT
NA	TRBV18	TRBJ1-6	NA	CASSYKTGTVDSPLHF	TGTGCCAGCTCATACAAAACCGGGACGGTTGATTCACCCCTCCACTTT
NA	TRBV19	TRBJ2-3	NA	CASSMRGDTQYF	TGTGCCAGTAGTATGCGAGGAGATACGCAGTATTTT
NA	TRBV5-1	TRBJ2-3	NA	CASSLTGQGADTQYF	TGCGCCAGCAGCTTGACGGGGCAGGGCGCAGATACGCAGTATTTT
once	TRBV10-2	TRBJ2-7	TRBD2	CASRETSGSYEQYF	TGCGCCAGCAGGGAGACTAGCGGGAGTTACGAGCAGTACTTC
NA	TRBV5-1	TRBJ2-7	TRBD1	CASTSRDRSYEQYF	TGCGCCAGCACCTCCCGGGACAGATCCTACGAGCAGTACTTC
NA	TRBV6-5	TRBJ2-4	NA	CASSFLTGSRNIQYF	TGTGCCAGCAGTTTCCTAACAGGGTCGAGAAACATTCAGTACTTC
few	TRBV24-1	TRBJ1-5	TRBD1	CATSDPRQGAYQPQHF	TGTGCCACCAGTGATCCGAGACAGGGGGCCTATCAGCCCCAGCATTTT
few	TRBV7-9	TRBJ1-2	NA	CASSLGAGRINYGYTF	TGTGCCAGCAGCTTAGGGGCAGGTCGTATCAACTATGGCTACACCTTC
once	TRBV6-4	TRBJ2-2	NA	CASRVAGNTGELFF	TGTGCCAGCAGAGTAGCAGGGAACACCGGGGAGCTGTTTTTT
NA	TRBV19	TRBJ1-1	NA	CASRWGSSEAFF	TGTGCCAGTAGATGGGGCAGTTCGGAAGCTTTCTTT
NA	TRBV10-2	TRBJ1-2	NA	CASSPTGANYGYTF	TGCGCCAGCAGCCCTACAGGAGCTAACTATGGCTACACCTTC
NA	TRBV2	TRBJ2-7	TRBD1	CASSVEQGSSYEQYF	TGTGCCAGCAGTGTGGAACAGGGGAGCTCCTACGAGCAGTACTTC
NA	TRBV7-3	TRBJ1-3	NA	CASSLPPTGKPGNTIYF	TGTGCCAGCAGCCTTCCCCCGACAGGTAAACCTGGAAACACCATATATTTT
once	TRBV4-1	TRBJ1-4	NA	CASSQGVNEKLFF	TGCGCCAGCAGCCAAGGGGTTAATGAAAAACTGTTTTTT
NA	TRBV6-2/TRBV6-3	TRBJ2-7	NA	CASSGSWRAPSYEQYF	TGTGCCAGCAGTGGCTCCTGGAGGGCCCCATCCTACGAGCAGTACTTC
once	TRBV29-1	TRBJ2-1	NA	CSVSRGSGTSYNEQFF	TGCAGCGTGTCCCGAGGGAGCGGAACCTCCTACAATGAGCAGTTCTTC
NA	TRBV28	TRBJ2-7	NA	CASSLITFPYEQYF	TGTGCCAGCAGTTTAATTACATTTCCCTACGAGCAGTACTTC
few	TRBV16	TRBJ1-1	NA	CASSYTVNTEAFF	TGTGCCAGCAGCTACACAGTTAACACTGAAGCTTTCTTT
once	TRBV30	TRBJ2-7	NA	CAWSSGTGTYEQYF	TGTGCCTGGAGTAGCGGGACAGGAACCTACGAGCAGTACTTC
NA	TRBV29-1	TRBJ2-3	TRBD1	CSVGRDRSTDTQYF	TGCAGCGTTGGAAGGGACAGGTCAACAGATACGCAGTATTTT
once	TRBV27	TRBJ1-1	TRBD1	CASSLFRDRLNTEAFF	TGTGCCAGCAGTTTATTCCGGGACAGGCTTAACACTGAAGCTTTCTTT
NA	TRBV28	TRBJ1-1	NA	CASSRPGLLAEAFF	TGTGCCAGCAGTCGGCCTGGCCTGCTGGCTGAAGCTTTCTTT
NA	TRBV7-9	TRBJ2-2	NA	CASSFHATGELFF	TGTGCCAGCAGCTTTCACGCCACCGGGGAGCTGTTTTTT
NA	TRBV9	TRBJ1-5	NA	CASSENSNQPQHF	TGTGCCAGCAGCGAAAACAGCAATCAGCCCCAGCATTTT
NA	TRBV5-1	TRBJ2-3	NA	CASSYAGTDTQYF	TGCGCCAGCAGCTATGCCGGGACAGATACGCAGTATTTT
NA	TRBV28	TRBJ2-2	NA	CASSLPYDGELFF	TGTGCCAGCAGTTTACCCTACGACGGGGAGCTGTTTTTT
few	TRBV6-5	TRBJ1-2	NA	CASSKQGVGHGYTF	TGTGCCAGCAGTAAACAGGGTGTCGGGCATGGCTACACCTTC
NA	TRBV12-3/TRBV12-4	TRBJ2-1	NA	CATRGREYNEQFF	TGTGCCACCAGGGGCAGAGAATACAATGAGCAGTTCTTC
once	TRBV5-5	TRBJ1-2	NA	CASSLGVISGYTF	TGTGCCAGCAGCTTAGGGGTGATAAGTGGCTACACCTTC